This T cell receptor beta chain was identified in a study of patients and donors after allogeneic stem cell transplantation (dated by TCRdb to about 2020). The library was made by RT-PCR. The listed sequencing device is NextSeq 550. TCRdb reprocessing: public reads trimmed at Q25 with fastp, clones called with MiXCR, in-frame beta chains kept. One record per CDR3 amino acid sequence lists the most common genes and DNA. Counted in this sample were 30,000 to 40,000 distinct CDR3 sequences; roughly 38% of them appeared once. Around 80% of the sample is held by the ten biggest clonotypes. As concerns this clonotype: Its antigen remains unidentified. Per-base qualities were not stored, and no clone one base away is much larger.

The sequencing sample was made of blood, either unsorted or a sorted T cell fraction (not recorded which). The sequence was obtained from a human donor who was either an allogeneic HSCT recipient or a stem cell or donor lymphocyte infusion donor (not recorded which). It is not recorded whose cells these are; they may come from a transplant donor.

The CDR3 region reads CASSHWDSQETQYF. The bases read TGTGCCAGCAGCCACTGGGACAGCCAAGAGACCCAGTACTTC. The receptor chain draws on TRBV11-3 and TRBJ2-5; 7 bases in the junction line up with TRBD1. Looking up the germline V gene yields CDR1 SGHNT and CDR2 YENEEA. From V the trimming removes 5 bases and from J it removes 1 base, while the gene matches leave 4 bases of the junction unaccounted for. The CDR3 contains 14 residues, cysteine and phenylalanine counted. Here the CDR3 DNA is all that survives: 42 bases in frame from base 1.